Sequencing of this T cell receptor (beta chain) was carried out in a study of CD8+CD57+ T cells in acquired aplastic anemia. Genomic DNA, the template, was used for profiling of the TCR beta VDJ and CDR3. TCRdb analysed the reads with MiXCR anew, one entry per CDR3 protein. Of about 160,000 distinct CDR3 sequences listed, 71% are singletons. Individuals selected for sequencing had exhibited CD8+CD57+ cell expansion on flow cytometry. Every patient had severe acquired aplastic anemia. The V end was cut by 3 bases, the J end by 0 bases, with 5 bases between. The CDR3 loop spans 14 amino acids. Germline V gene data show CDR1 as MDHEN and CDR2 as SYDVKM.

This receptor was obtained from a human donor with aplastic anemia. Sequencing was performed on sorted CD4+, CD8+, or CD8+CD57+ T cells (not recorded which) from PBMCs. This chain joins TRBV28 and TRBJ2-2; D uncertain. The CDR3 here is CASSLVANTGELFF. The CDR3 nucleotides read TGTGCCAGCAGTTTGGTAGCGAACACCGGGGAGCTGTTTTTT.